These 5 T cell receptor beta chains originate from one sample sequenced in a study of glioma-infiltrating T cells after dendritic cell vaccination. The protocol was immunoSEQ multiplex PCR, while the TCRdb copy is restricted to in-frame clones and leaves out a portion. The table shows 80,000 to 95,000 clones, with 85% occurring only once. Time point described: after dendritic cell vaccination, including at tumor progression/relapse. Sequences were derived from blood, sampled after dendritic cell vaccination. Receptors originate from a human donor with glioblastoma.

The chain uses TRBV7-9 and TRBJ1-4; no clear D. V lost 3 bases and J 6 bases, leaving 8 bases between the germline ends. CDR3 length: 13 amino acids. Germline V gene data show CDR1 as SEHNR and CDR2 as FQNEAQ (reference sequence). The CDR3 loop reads CASSFPVYEKLFF. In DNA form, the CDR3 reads TGTGCCAGCAGCTTCCCGGTATATGAAAAACTGTTTTTT.

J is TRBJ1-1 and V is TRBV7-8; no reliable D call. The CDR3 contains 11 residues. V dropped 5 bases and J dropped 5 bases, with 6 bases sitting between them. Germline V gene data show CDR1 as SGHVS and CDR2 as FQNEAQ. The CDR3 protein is CASSPRTEAFF. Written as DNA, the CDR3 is TGTGCCAGCAGCCCGCGTACTGAAGCTTTCTTT.

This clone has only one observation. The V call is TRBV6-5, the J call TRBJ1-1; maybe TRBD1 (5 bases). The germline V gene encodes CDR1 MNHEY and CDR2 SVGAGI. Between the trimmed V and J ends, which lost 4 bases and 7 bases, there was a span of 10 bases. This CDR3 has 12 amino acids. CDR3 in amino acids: CASSSPGIEAFF. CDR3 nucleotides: TGTGCCAGCAGTTCCCCAGGGATTGAAGCTTTCTTT.

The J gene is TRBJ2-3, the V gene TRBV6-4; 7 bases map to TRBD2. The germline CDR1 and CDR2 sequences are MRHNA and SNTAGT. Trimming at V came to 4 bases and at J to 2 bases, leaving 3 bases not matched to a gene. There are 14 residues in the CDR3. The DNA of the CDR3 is TGTGCCAGCAGTGTCGCGGGGGACACAGATACGCAGTATTTT. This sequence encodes CASSVAGDTDTQYF.

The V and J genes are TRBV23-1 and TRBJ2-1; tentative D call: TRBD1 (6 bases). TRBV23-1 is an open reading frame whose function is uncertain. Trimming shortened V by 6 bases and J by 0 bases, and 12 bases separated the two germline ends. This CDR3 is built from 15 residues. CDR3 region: CASSFTGISYNEQFF. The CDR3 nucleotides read TGCGCCAGCAGCTTCACAGGGATCTCCTACAATGAGCAGTTCTTC.